One and the same sample provided the 8 T cell receptor beta chains below, sequenced in a study of blood T cell repertoires in COVID-19. The assay was immunoSEQ multiplex PCR, and TCRdb's table has in-frame clones only and misses some. This sample has roughly 42,000 clones; 89% occur once, and the top ten carry 6.2%. The specimen was peripheral blood. These receptors came from a human donor in a cohort sampled during active COVID-19.

The chain joins TRBV5-1 to TRBJ1-1; possible D gene TRBD1, 5 bases. CDR1 SGHRS and CDR2 YFSETQ come from the germline V gene. The CDR3 runs to 15 residues. The V end lost 4 bases, the J end lost 0 bases, and 13 bases lay between the germline ends. CDR3 in amino acids: CASSHGGHLNTEAFF. CDR3 nucleotide sequence: TGCGCCAGCAGCCACGGCGGACACCTGAACACTGAAGCTTTCTTT.

As DNA, the CDR3 is TGTGCCAGCAGCGAATGGGCCGAGACCCAGTACTTC. This translates into CASSEWAETQYF. The rearrangement uses TRBV5-4 and TRBJ2-5, with no clear D. Deletions cut 4 bases from V and 5 bases from J, with 9 bases between. There are 12 residues in the CDR3. Germline CDR1 is SGHNT and CDR2 is YYREEE (reference sequence).

This rearrangement joins TRBV5-1 to TRBJ2-3; D is uncertain. With 1 base removed from V and 2 bases from J, the gap between germline ends came to 8 bases. There are 14 residues in the CDR3. The germline gives CDR1 SGHRS, CDR2 YFSETQ. CDR3 nucleotide sequence: TGCGCCAGCAGCTTGTCCGGGTTCACAGATACGCAGTATTTT. Its translation is CASSLSGFTDTQYF.

This chain joins TRBV12-3 or TRBV12-4 and TRBJ1-5; TRBD1 matches at 7 bases. This CDR3 has 13 amino acids. Losses at the gene ends were 3 bases for V and 4 bases for J; bases not matched to a gene: 0. The CDR3, as DNA: TGTGCCAGCAGTTTCAGGGGGAATCAGCCCCAGCATTTT. Its translation is CASSFRGNQPQHF.

The chain has TRBV27 and TRBJ1-4, with D possibly TRBD1 on 5 matching bases. V was shortened by 5 bases and J by 3 bases, with 10 bases between the two germline ends. The CDR3 length is 14 residues. The germline V gene has CDR1 MNHEY and CDR2 SMNVEV (reference sequence). CDR3 sequence reads: CASSIQGSNEKLFF. For the CDR3, the DNA is TGTGCCAGCAGTATCCAGGGTTCTAATGAAAAACTGTTTTTT. The complete variable domain, with remaining parts taken from reference TRBV27 and TRBJ1-4, reads EAQVTQNPRYLITVTGKKLTVTCSQNMNHEYMSWYRQDPGLGLRQIYYSMNVEVTDKGDVPEGYKVSRKEKRNFPLILESPSPNQTSLYFCASSIQGSNEKLFFGSGTQLSVL.

V and J are TRBV7-2 and TRBJ2-2, with no clear D. This CDR3 has 16 amino acids. Trimming cost V 5 bases and J 5 bases, with 18 bases left between them. CDR1 SGHTA and CDR2 FQGNSA come from the germline V gene. CDR3 region: CASSLRRQVPTGELFF. CDR3 DNA: TGTGCCAGCAGCCTCCGTCGGCAGGTGCCAACCGGGGAGCTGTTTTTT. The full variable domain, in which reference TRBV7-2 and TRBJ2-2 provide the parts outside the CDR3, is GAGVSQSPSNKVTEKGKDVELRCDPISGHTALYWYRQSLGQGLEFLIYFQGNSAPDKSGLPSDRFSAERTGGSVSTLTIQRTQQEDSAVYLCASSLRRQVPTGELFFGEGSRLTVL.

The chain's CDR3 is CATSQGMNTEAFF. The CDR3 nucleotides are TGTGCCACCAGCCAGGGCATGAACACTGAAGCTTTCTTT. The rearrangement uses TRBV15 and TRBJ1-1; D is perhaps TRBD1 (5 bases). V was cut by 5 bases and J by 0 bases, with 7 bases left in between. This CDR3 spans 13 amino acids. Germline values: CDR1 LNHNV, CDR2 YYDKDF (reference sequence). The full variable domain, rest sourced from reference TRBV15 and TRBJ1-1, is DAMVIQNPRYQVTQFGKPVTLSCSQTLNHNVMYWYQQKSSQAPKLLFHYYDKDFNNEADTPDNFQSRRPNTSFCFLDIRSPGLGDTAMYLCATSQGMNTEAFFGQGTRLTVV.

The V and J genes are TRBV18 and TRBJ1-3; 8 positions match TRBD1. The trim removed 3 bases at V and 4 bases at J, leaving 2 bases unmatched. From germline, CDR1 is KGHSH and CDR2 LQKENI. This CDR3 is built from 14 residues. As DNA, the CDR3 is TGTGCCAGCTCACCCGGACAGGGAGGAAACACCATATATTTT. Its protein is CASSPGQGGNTIYF.